A selection of T cell receptor beta chains follows, all from one sample in a study of blood T cells in healthy people across ages. TCRdb processed the 5' RACE reads anew with MiXCR; each CDR3 protein has one entry. The table has 920,000 or so distinct CDR3 sequences, more than 40% seen once. The sample taken for sequencing was blood. These receptors were collected from a woman in her fifties or sixties in good health. Each CDR3 is given with its conserved first and last residue. D genes are given only for firm matches. The size entry is marked missing in some rows and otherwise reads once, few, many or a size class.

.	TRBV27	TRBD2	TRBJ2-7	TGTGCCAGCATTGTCGAGCGGGACATCCTAGCGGGGGTTTCAATAGGATCCTACGAGCAGTACTTC	CASIVERDILAGVSIGSYEQYF
.	TRBV6-5	TRBD1	TRBJ2-7	TGTGCCAGCAGTTACAGGGGGCAAAACTACGAGCAGTACTTC	CASSYRGQNYEQYF
.	TRBV7-9	.	TRBJ2-3	TGTTCCAGCAGCACTTTCACAGATACGCAGTATTTT	CSSSTFTDTQYF
.	TRBV4-2	.	TRBJ2-5	TGTGCCAGCAGCCAAGTGGGCCCCCGGGAGCGCTACAATGAGCAGTACTTC	CASSQVGPRERYNEQYF
few	TRBV28	TRBD2	TRBJ2-1	TGTGCCAGCAGTTTAAGGCCTAGCGGGAGCCATGAGCAGTTCTTC	CASSLRPSGSHEQFF
.	TRBV11-1	TRBD2	TRBJ2-7	TGTGCCAGCAGCGGGCGACTAGCGGGGCCCCACGAGCAGTACTTC	CASSGRLAGPHEQYF
.	TRBV5-5	TRBD1	TRBJ2-7	TGTGCCAGCAGCTGGACAGGGGACCGGTACGAGCAGTACTTC	CASSWTGDRYEQYF
few	TRBV20-1	.	TRBJ2-5	TGCAGTGCTAGACGGGAGTGGCATGAGCAGTACTTC	CSARREWHEQYF
.	TRBV13	.	TRBJ2-7	TGTGCCAGCAGGCCGACCGGGACTCACTACGAGCAGTACTTC	CASRPTGTHYEQYF
.	TRBV5-1	TRBD2	TRBJ2-3	TGCGCCAGCAGCCGGCAGCGGGAGAGGGCAGATACGCAGTATTTT	CASSRQRERADTQYF
.	TRBV5-5	TRBD1	TRBJ2-7	TGTGCCAGCAGCTTAGCCGGGACAGGGACAGACGAGCAGTACTTC	CASSLAGTGTDEQYF
many	TRBV7-8	.	TRBJ1-1	TGTGCCAGCAGCTTATCGGGGCGGGTTGGGAACACTGAAGCTTTCTTT	CASSLSGRVGNTEAFF
once	TRBV27	TRBD2	TRBJ2-1	TGTGCCAGCAGTTTCGATCGACTAGCCGGTGAGCAGTTCTTC	CASSFDRLAGEQFF
once	TRBV19	.	TRBJ2-5	TGTGCCAGTAGTATAGATCGTGGAGCAACCCAAGAGACCCAGTACTTC	CASSIDRGATQETQYF
.	TRBV6-1	.	TRBJ2-7	TGTGCCAGCAGTGAGGGGCAGTTCTACGAGCAGTACTTC	CASSEGQFYEQYF
.	TRBV15	TRBD1	TRBJ2-6	TGTGCCACCAGCCGGGACAGACCCTTGGCTGGGGCCAACGTCCTGACTTTC	CATSRDRPLAGANVLTF
.	TRBV15	TRBD1	TRBJ2-7	TGTGCCACCAGCAGAAATCCGGGACAGTCAACCTACGAGCAGTACTTC	CATSRNPGQSTYEQYF
few	TRBV6-2/TRBV6-3	.	TRBJ2-5	TGTGCCAGCAGTTACTCGATTCCCGGCGGCAGCGGGTCGTACCAAGAGACCCAGTACTTC	CASSYSIPGGSGSYQETQYF
few	TRBV4-2	.	TRBJ2-4	TGTGCCAGCAGCAAGGGGTATTGGGCGGGCGATAGGTCGGGGGAGCAGTACTTC	CASSKGYWAGDRSGEQYF
.	TRBV7-9	.	TRBJ2-3	TGTGCCAGCAGCTTAGTCACTAGCACAGATACGCAGTATTTT	CASSLVTSTDTQYF
.	TRBV27	.	TRBJ2-7	TGTGCCAGCAGTTTTTCCGGACCCGTCTACGAGCAGTACTTC	CASSFSGPVYEQYF
.	TRBV10-1	TRBD2	TRBJ2-7	TGCGCCAGCAACGATGGGACTAACTCCTACGAGCAGTACTTC	CASNDGTNSYEQYF
.	TRBV5-8	TRBD1	TRBJ1-5	TGTGCCAGCAGCTGGGGAGACAGGGCAAGTCAGCCCCAGCATTTT	CASSWGDRASQPQHF
.	TRBV6-5	TRBD2	TRBJ2-7	TGTGCCAGCAGTTCCCCGGGACTAGCGGGGCGTCCTTACGAGCAGTACTTC	CASSSPGLAGRPYEQYF
many	TRBV7-2	.	TRBJ2-7	TGTGCCAGCAGCTTCATGTCCCGTCCCTCGCAGCAGTACTTC	CASSFMSRPSQQYF
few	TRBV7-8	.	TRBJ2-7	TGTGCCAGCAGCTTAGGCAAACCCTACGAGCAGTACTTC	CASSLGKPYEQYF
few	TRBV27	TRBD1	TRBJ2-1	TGTGCCAGCAGTTTAGGGGGACAGTCCTACAATGAGCAGTTCTTC	CASSLGGQSYNEQFF
.	TRBV2	.	TRBJ2-3	TGTGCCAGCATAGGTGGGGACACAGATACGCAGTATTTT	CASIGGDTDTQYF
many	TRBV7-2	TRBD2	TRBJ2-5	TGTGCCAGCAGCCTAGGGACTAGCGGGGAGACCCAGTACTTC	CASSLGTSGETQYF
.	TRBV6-7	TRBD2	TRBJ2-4	TGTGCCAGCAGTTACTCGTCTAGCGGAGAAATAGCCAAAAACATTCAGTACTTC	CASSYSSSGEIAKNIQYF
.	TRBV27	.	TRBJ2-5	TGTGCCAGCAGTTTATATAGGGCAAGGGAGACCCAGTACTTC	CASSLYRARETQYF
few	TRBV29-1	TRBD2	TRBJ2-7	TGCAGCGTAAGGACTAGCGGGGGGTCCTACGAGCAGTACTTC	CSVRTSGGSYEQYF
.	TRBV5-1	.	TRBJ2-1	TGCGCCAGCAGCGTCACTGCCACGAATGAGCAGTTCTTC	CASSVTATNEQFF
.	TRBV3-1	.	TRBJ2-3	TGTGCCAGCAGCCCCACGGGGCGTCAGCACCCAGATACGCAGTATTTT	CASSPTGRQHPDTQYF
.	TRBV20-1	TRBD1	TRBJ1-1	TGCAGTGCTAGATTGCGGACAGGGGGCGGGAGGACTGAAGCTTTCTTT	CSARLRTGGGRTEAFF
few	TRBV20-1	TRBD1	TRBJ1-2	TGCAGTGCTAGTCGACCTGGGACAGAAGATAACTATGGCTACACCTTC	CSASRPGTEDNYGYTF
.	TRBV13	.	TRBJ2-1	TGTGCCAGCAGCCCAAGTAGGTCCCCAGAGAATGAGCAGTTCTTC	CASSPSRSPENEQFF
few	TRBV7-6	.	TRBJ2-1	TGTGCCAGCAGCTTAGCAGTTAGCGGCGAGCAGTTCTTC	CASSLAVSGEQFF
few	TRBV12-3/TRBV12-4	.	TRBJ1-5	TGTGCCAGCAGTTTTGGTAGGGTGGGCAATCAGCCCCAGCATTTT	CASSFGRVGNQPQHF
.	TRBV12-3/TRBV12-4	.	TRBJ1-1	TGTGCCAGCAGTTTAGTATCGTGGAACACTGAAGCTTTCTTT	CASSLVSWNTEAFF
.	TRBV4-1	TRBD1	TRBJ2-7	TGCGCCAGCAGCTTCGACGGGACAGGGGCCTACGAGCAGTACTTC	CASSFDGTGAYEQYF
.	TRBV7-2	TRBD2	TRBJ2-1	TGTGCCAGCAGCTTAGCGGGAACTAGCGGGGCCTACAATGAGCAGTTCTTC	CASSLAGTSGAYNEQFF
.	TRBV21-1	.	TRBJ2-6	TGTGCCAGCAGCAAAGAGGGTCCAGGACAGACGACTGGGGCCAACGTCCTGACTTTC	CASSKEGPGQTTGANVLTF
.	TRBV5-1	TRBD1	TRBJ2-1	TGCGCCAGCAGCCTAGGACAGGGACTCTACAATGAGCAGTTCTTC	CASSLGQGLYNEQFF
.	TRBV2	.	TRBJ2-7	TGTGCCAGCAGACGGGACGGGGCGGGACCCTACGAGCAGTACTTC	CASRRDGAGPYEQYF